This TCR beta chain was sequenced for a study of blood T cell repertoires in COVID-19. In the authors' workflow: Nucleated cell counts were estimated from reference gene primer amplification. Sequencing was performed with immunoSEQ multiplex PCR; in TCRdb, only in-frame clones are kept and a portion is missing. The V and J calls and clone size were taken over from that table, and D and trimming were inferred from the DNA. The table shows under 150,000 clones, with more than 75% occurring only once. The participants were between roughly 18 and 89 years old and came from under 25 US areas. Participant-reported clinical history was the basis for cohort assignment. The V gene's germline CDR1 is MNHEY and CDR2 SVGEGT. The CDR3 totals 16 residues. V gave up 1 base and J gave up 1 base, with 13 bases separating them.

The receptor was derived from a woman in her twenties or thirties with acute COVID-19. Specimen: PBMCs or T cells enriched from blood (not recorded which). This rearrangement joins TRBV6-2 or TRBV6-3 to TRBJ1-1; D not certain. Here the CDR3 reads CASSYYRGQPNTEAFF. For the CDR3, the DNA is TGTGCCAGCAGTTACTACCGCGGGCAACCGAACACTGAAGCTTTCTTT.